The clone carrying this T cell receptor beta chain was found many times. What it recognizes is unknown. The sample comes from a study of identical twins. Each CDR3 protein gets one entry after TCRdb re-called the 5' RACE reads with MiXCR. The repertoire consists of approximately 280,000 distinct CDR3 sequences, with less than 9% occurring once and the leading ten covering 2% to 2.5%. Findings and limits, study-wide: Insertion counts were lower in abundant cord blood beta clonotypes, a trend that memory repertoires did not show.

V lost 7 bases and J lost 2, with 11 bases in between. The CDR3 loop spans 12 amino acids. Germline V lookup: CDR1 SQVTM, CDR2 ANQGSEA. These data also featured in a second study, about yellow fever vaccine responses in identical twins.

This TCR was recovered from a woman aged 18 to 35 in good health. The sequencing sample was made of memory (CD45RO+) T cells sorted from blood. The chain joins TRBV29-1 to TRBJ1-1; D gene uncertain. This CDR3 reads CSATVGNTEAFF. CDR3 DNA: TGCAGCGCTACTGTGGGAAACACTGAAGCTTTCTTT.